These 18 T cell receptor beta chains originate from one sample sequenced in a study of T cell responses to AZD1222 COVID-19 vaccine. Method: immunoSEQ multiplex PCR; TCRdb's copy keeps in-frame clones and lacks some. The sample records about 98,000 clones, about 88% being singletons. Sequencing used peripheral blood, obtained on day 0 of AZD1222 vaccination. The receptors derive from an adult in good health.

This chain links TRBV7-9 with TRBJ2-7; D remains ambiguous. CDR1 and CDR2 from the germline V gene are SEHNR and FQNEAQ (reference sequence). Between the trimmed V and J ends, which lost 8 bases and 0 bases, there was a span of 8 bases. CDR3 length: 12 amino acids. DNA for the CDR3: TGTGCCAGCGGGTCGAGCTCCTACGAGCAGTACTTC. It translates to CASGSSSYEQYF.

The chain's CDR3 is CASSPGTGNSNQPQHF. The DNA for the CDR3 is TGTGCCAGCAGCCCCGGGACAGGGAACAGCAATCAGCCCCAGCATTTT. The chain employs TRBV3-1 (or the pseudogene TRBV3-2) and TRBJ1-5; 9 bases agree with TRBD1. Losses at the gene ends were 4 bases for V and 1 base for J; bases not matched to a gene: 5. This CDR3 contains 16 residues. Per germline, CDR1 LGHDT and CDR2 YNNKEL (reference sequence).

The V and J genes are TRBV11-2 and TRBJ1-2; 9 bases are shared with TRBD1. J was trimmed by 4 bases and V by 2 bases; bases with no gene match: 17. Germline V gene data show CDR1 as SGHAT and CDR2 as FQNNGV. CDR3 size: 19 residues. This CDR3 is CASSLLKRGQGPMGYGYTF. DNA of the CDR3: TGTGCCAGCAGCTTATTGAAGAGGGGACAGGGACCCATGGGCTATGGCTACACCTTC.

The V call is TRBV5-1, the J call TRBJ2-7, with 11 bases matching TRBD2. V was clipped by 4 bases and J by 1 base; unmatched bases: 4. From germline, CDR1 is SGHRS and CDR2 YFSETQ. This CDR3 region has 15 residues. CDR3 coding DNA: TGCGCCAGCAGCCTAGCGGGGGGACTGTCCTACGAGCAGTACTTC. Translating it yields CASSLAGGLSYEQYF.

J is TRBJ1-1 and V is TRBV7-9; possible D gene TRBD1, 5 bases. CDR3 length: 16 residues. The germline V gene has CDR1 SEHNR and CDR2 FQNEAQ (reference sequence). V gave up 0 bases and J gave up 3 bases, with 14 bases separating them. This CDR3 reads CASSLAGGIGDTEAFF. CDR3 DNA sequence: TGTGCCAGCAGCTTAGCGGGGGGTATAGGGGACACTGAAGCTTTCTTT. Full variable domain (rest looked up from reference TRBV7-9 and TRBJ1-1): DTGVSQNPRHKITKRGQNVTFRCDPISEHNRLYWYRQTLGQGPEFLTYFQNEAQLEKSRLLSDRFSAERPKGSFSTLEIQRTEQGDSAMYLCASSLAGGIGDTEAFFGQGTRLTVV.

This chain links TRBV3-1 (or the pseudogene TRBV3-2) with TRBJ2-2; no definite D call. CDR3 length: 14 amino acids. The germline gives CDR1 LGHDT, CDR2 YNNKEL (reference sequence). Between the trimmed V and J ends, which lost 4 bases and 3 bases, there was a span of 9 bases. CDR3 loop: CASSPRLDTGELFF. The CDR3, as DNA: TGTGCCAGCAGCCCAAGACTTGACACCGGGGAGCTGTTTTTT.

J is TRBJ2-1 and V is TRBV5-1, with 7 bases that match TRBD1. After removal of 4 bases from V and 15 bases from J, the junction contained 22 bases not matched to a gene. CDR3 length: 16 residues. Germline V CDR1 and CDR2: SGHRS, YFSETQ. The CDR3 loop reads CASSLDTDQDRVRLFF. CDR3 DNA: TGCGCCAGCAGCCTAGATACCGACCAAGACAGGGTAAGACTGTTCTTC.

CDR3 coding DNA: TGTGCCAGTAGTGGGACAGTCGATCAGCCCCAGCATTTT. It is translated as CASSGTVDQPQHF. The chain joins TRBV19 to TRBJ1-5; 7 nucleotides agree with TRBD1. This CDR3 has 13 residues. Germline V CDR1 and CDR2: LNHDA, SQIVND (reference sequence). J was trimmed by 5 bases and V by 5 bases; bases with no gene match: 3.

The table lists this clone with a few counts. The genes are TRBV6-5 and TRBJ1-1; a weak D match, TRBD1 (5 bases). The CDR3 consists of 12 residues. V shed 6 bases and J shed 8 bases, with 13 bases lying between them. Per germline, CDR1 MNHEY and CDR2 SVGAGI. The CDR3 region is CASRPQGGEAFF. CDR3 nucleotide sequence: TGTGCCAGCAGGCCCCAGGGAGGAGAAGCTTTCTTT.

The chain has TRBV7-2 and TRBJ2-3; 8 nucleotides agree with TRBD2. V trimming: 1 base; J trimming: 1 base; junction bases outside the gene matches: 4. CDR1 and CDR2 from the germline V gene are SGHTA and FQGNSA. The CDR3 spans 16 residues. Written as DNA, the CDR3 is TGTGCCAGCAGCTTAGGTGCGGGGGGACGCACAGATACGCAGTATTTT. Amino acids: CASSLGAGGRTDTQYF.

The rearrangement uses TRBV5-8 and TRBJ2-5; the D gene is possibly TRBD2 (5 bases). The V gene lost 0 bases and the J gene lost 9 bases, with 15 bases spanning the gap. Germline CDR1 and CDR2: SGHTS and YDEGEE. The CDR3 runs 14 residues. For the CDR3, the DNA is TGTGCCAGCAGCTTGGCTGGACTCGTTGGGGCCCAGTACTTC. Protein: CASSLAGLVGAQYF.

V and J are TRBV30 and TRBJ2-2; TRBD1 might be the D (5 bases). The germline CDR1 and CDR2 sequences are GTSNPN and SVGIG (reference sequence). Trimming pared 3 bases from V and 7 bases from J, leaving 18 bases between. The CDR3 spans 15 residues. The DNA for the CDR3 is TGTGCCTGGAGCCCAATCTCAGGGCGGCTCGGGGAGCTGTTTTTT. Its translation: CAWSPISGRLGELFF.

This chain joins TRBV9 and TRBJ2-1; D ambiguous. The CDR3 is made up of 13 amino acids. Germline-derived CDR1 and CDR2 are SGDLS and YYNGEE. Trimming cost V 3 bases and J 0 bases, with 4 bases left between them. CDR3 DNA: TGTGCCAGCAGCGGGGGCTCCTACAATGAGCAGTTCTTC. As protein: CASSGGSYNEQFF.

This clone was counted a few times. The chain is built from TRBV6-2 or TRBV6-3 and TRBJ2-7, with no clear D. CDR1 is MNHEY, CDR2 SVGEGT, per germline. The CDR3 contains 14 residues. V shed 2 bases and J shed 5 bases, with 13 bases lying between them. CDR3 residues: CASSYVYLSDEQYF. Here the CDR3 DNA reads TGTGCCAGCAGTTACGTTTACCTCTCGGACGAGCAGTACTTC.

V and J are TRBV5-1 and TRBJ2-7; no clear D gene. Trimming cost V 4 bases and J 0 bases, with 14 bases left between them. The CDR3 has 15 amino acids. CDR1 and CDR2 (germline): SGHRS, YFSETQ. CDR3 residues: CASSQLVGGSYEQYF. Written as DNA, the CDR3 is TGCGCCAGCAGCCAACTGGTGGGCGGCTCCTACGAGCAGTACTTC.

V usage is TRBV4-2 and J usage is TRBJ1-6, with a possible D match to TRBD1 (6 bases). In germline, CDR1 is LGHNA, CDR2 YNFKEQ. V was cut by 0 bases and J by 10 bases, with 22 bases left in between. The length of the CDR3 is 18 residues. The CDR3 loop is CASSQETVPMAGESPLHF. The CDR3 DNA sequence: TGTGCCAGCAGCCAAGAAACGGTGCCTATGGCAGGGGAATCACCCCTCCACTTT.

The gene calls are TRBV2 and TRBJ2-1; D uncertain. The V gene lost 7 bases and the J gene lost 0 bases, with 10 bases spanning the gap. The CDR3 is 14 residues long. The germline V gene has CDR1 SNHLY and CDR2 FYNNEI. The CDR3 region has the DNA TGTGCCAGCATCACAGAGAGCTCCTACAATGAGCAGTTCTTC. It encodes CASITESSYNEQFF.

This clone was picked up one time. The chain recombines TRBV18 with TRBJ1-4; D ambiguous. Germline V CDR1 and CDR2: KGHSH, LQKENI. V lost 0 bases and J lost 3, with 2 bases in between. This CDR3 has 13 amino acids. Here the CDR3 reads CASSPPSNEKLFF. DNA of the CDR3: TGTGCCAGCTCACCACCGTCTAATGAAAAACTGTTTTTT.